This TCR beta chain was observed in a study of cytomegalovirus exposure and HLA in healthy donors. As to this clone: No antigen is known for it.

V was cut by 6 bases and J by 4 bases, with 16 bases left in between. The germline V gene has CDR1 SGHTA and CDR2 FQGNSA. There are 14 residues in the CDR3. Clones were read by immunoSEQ multiplex PCR, and TCRdb kept only the in-frame ones, dropping some. Among around 73,000 clones listed, roughly 89% were seen once. Overall study findings and caveats: The study put 150 to 200 TCR beta chains on its list as cytomegalovirus-associated.

The source material was PBMCs. This clonotype was sampled from a woman between 18 and 30 years old in good health and CMV-seropositive. V and J are TRBV7-2 and TRBJ2-7; tentative D call: TRBD2 (5 bases). The CDR3, as DNA: TGTGCCAGCAGTCCCCGTCGGGGTACGTACGAGCAGTACTTC. Protein product: CASSPRRGTYEQYF.